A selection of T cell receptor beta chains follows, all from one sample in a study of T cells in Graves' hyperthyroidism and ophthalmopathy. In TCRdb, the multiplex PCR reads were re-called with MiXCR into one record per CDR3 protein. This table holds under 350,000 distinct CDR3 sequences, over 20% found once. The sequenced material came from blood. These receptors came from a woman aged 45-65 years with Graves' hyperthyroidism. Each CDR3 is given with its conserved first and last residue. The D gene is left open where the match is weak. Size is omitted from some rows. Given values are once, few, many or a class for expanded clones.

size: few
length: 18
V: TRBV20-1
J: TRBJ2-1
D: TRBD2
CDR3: CSAKLLAGAPSSYNEQFF
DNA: TGCAGTGCTAAACTCCTAGCGGGGGCTCCTAGCTCCTACAATGAGCAGTTCTTC

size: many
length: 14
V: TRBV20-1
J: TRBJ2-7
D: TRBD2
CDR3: CSVLRTSEFYEQYF
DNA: TGCAGTGTCCTGAGGACTAGCGAGTTCTACGAGCAGTACTTC

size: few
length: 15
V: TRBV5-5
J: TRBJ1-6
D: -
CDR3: CASSLGGSGRSPLHF
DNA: TGTGCCAGCAGCTTGGGGGGCTCGGGCCGATCACCCCTCCACTTT

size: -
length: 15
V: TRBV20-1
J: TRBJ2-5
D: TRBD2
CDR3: CSARAGRALQETQYF
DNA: TGCAGTGCTAGGGCCGGGAGGGCCCTCCAAGAGACCCAGTACTTC

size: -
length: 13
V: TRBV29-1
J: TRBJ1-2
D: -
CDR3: CNVEREWGYGYTF
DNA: TGCAACGTTGAGAGGGAGTGGGGCTATGGCTACACCTTC

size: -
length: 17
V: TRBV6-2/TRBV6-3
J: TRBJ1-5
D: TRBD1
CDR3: CASSPFPNRGNDQPQHF
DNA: TGTGCCAGCAGTCCCTTCCCTAACAGGGGCAATGATCAGCCCCAGCATTTT

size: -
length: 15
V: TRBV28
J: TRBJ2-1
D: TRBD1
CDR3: CASLIQGAGYNEQFF
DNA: TGTGCCAGCTTAATACAGGGGGCCGGCTACAATGAGCAGTTCTTC

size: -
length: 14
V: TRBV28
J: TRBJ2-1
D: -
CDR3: CASSLTVSYNEQFF
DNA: TGTGCCAGTAGTTTGACGGTCTCCTACAATGAGCAGTTCTTC

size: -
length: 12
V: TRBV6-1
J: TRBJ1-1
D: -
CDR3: CASSRQASEAFF
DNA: TGTGCCAGCAGTAGACAGGCTAGTGAAGCTTTCTTT

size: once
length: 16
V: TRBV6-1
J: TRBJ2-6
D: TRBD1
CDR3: CASSETGSSGANVLTF
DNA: TGTGCCAGCAGTGAGACAGGGTCCTCTGGGGCCAACGTCCTGACTTTC

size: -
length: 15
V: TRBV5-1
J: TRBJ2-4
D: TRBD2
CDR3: CASSLDPGGKNIQYF
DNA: TGCGCCAGCAGCTTGGATCCGGGAGGCAAAAACATTCAGTACTTC

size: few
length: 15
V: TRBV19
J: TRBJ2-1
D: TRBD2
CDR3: CASSKGLAGYNEQFF
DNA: TGTGCCAGTAGCAAGGGACTAGCGGGTTACAATGAGCAGTTCTTC

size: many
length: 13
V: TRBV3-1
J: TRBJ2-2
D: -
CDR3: CASSPLVLGELFF
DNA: TGTGCCAGCAGCCCGCTAGTACTGGGGGAGCTGTTTTTT

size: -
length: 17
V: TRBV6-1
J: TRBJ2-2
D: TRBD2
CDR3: CASSLTSGSAGTGELFF
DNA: TGTGCCAGCAGTCTCACTAGCGGCTCGGCGGGGACCGGGGAGCTGTTTTTT

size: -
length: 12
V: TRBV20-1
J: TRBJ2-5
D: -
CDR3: CSASSRQETQYF
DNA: TGCAGTGCTAGCTCCAGGCAAGAGACCCAGTACTTC

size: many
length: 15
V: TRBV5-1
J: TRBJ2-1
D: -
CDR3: CASSLPGSSYNEQFF
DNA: TGCGCCAGCAGCTTGCCGGGGAGCTCCTACAATGAGCAGTTCTTC

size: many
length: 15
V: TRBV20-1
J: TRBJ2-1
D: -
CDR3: CSAREGRSSYNEQFF
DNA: TGCAGTGCTAGAGAAGGCAGAAGCTCCTACAATGAGCAGTTCTTC

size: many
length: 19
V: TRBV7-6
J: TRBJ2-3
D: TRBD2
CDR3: CASSLVGGGLAGGRNTQYF
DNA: TGTGCCAGCAGCTTAGTAGGCGGGGGACTAGCGGGAGGTCGAAATACGCAGTATTTT

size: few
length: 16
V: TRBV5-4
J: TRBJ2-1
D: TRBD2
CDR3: CASSSGSASGSHEQFF
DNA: TGTGCCAGCAGTTCCGGGTCGGCTAGCGGGAGTCATGAGCAGTTCTTC

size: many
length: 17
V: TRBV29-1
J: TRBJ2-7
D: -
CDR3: CSVAGQRLAGWSYEQYF
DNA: TGCAGCGTCGCCGGACAGAGACTTGCGGGATGGTCCTACGAGCAGTACTTC

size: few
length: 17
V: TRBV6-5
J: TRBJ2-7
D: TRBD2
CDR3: CASSYSRRAGGGNEQYF
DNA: TGTGCCAGCAGTTACTCGAGACGGGCGGGAGGAGGCAACGAGCAGTACTTC

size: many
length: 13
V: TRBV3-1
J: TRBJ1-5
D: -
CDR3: CASSRDFNQPQHF
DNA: TGTGCCAGCAGCCGGGATTTTAACCAGCCCCAGCATTTT

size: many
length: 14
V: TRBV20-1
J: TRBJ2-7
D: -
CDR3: CSAPVEGRPYEQYF
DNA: TGCAGTGCCCCAGTGGAGGGTAGACCCTACGAGCAGTACTTC

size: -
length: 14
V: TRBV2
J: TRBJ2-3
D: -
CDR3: CASSGYRATDTQYF
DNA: TGTGCCAGCAGTGGATACAGGGCCACAGATACGCAGTATTTT

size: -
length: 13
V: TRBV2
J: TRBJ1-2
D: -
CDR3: CASSATNLYGYTF
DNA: TGTGCCAGCAGTGCGACCAATTTATATGGCTACACCTTC

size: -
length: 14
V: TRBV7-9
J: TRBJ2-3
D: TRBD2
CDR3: CASSPRRVAGAQYF
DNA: TGTGCCAGCAGCCCTAGGAGGGTAGCGGGAGCGCAGTATTTT

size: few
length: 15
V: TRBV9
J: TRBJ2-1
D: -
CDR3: CASSVGTLFYNEQFF
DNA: TGTGCCAGCAGCGTCGGGACTCTATTTTACAATGAGCAGTTCTTC

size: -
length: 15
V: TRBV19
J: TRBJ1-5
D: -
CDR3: CASSLDRSGNQPQHF
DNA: TGTGCCAGTAGTTTAGACAGGTCTGGCAATCAGCCCCAGCATTTT

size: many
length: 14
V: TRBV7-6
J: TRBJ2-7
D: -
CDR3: CASSSGLLGGEQYF
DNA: TGTGCCAGCAGCTCGGGACTCCTCGGGGGCGAGCAGTACTTC

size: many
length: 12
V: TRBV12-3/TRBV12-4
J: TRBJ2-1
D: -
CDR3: CASGSQGGEQFF
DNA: TGTGCCAGCGGAAGCCAGGGAGGCGAGCAGTTCTTC

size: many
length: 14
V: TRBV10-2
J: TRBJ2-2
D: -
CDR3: CASSELGVTGELFF
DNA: TGCGCCAGCAGTGAGTTGGGAGTCACCGGGGAGCTGTTTTTT

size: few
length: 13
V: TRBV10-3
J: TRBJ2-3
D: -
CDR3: CAISESKRDTQYF
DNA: TGTGCCATCAGTGAGTCGAAGCGAGATACGCAGTATTTT

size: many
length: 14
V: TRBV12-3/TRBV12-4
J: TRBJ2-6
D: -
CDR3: CASSHSSGANVLTF
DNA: TGTGCCAGCAGTCACAGCTCTGGGGCCAACGTCCTGACTTTC

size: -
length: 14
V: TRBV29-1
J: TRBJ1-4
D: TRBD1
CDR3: CSVGGGTANEKLFF
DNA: TGCAGCGTTGGAGGGGGCACGGCTAATGAAAAACTGTTTTTT

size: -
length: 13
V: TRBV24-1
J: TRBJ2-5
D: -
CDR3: CATSDLMEETQYF
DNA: TGTGCCACCAGTGATTTGATGGAAGAGACCCAGTACTTC

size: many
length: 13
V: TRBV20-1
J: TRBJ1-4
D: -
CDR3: CSFPGAANEKLFF
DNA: TGCAGTTTCCCCGGGGCAGCGAATGAAAAACTGTTTTTT

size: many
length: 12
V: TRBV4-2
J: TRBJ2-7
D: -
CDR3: CASSQMTDEQYF
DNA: TGTGCCAGCAGCCAAATGACAGACGAGCAGTACTTC